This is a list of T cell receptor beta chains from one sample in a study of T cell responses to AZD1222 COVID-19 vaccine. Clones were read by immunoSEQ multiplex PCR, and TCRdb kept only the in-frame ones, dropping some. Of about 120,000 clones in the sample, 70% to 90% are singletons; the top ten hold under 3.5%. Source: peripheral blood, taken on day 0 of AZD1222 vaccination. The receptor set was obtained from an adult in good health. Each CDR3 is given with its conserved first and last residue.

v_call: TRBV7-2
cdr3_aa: CASSLAVNTAYEQYF

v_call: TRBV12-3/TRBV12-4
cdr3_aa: CASRPGQGNGYTF

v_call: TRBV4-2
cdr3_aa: CASSHSEGVYNEQFF

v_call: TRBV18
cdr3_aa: CASSPPTGGGYGYTF

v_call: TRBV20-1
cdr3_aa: CSASTAQETQYF

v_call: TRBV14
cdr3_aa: CASSLRDRVGYNEQFF

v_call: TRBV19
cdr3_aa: CASSRGTVGAGANVLTF

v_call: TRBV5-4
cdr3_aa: CASSLDRDLSYEQYF

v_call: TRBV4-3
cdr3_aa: CASSQDPGGGGNTGELFF

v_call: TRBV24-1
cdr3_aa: CATRRDGGGNNEQFF

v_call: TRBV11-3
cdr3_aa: CASSFGASGNEQFF

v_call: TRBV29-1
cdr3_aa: CSVGFIGGLTYEQYF

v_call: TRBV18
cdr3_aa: CASSLLRDGYTF

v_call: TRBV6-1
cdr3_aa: CASSEAGGPQETQYF

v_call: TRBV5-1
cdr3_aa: CASRVVAGADTQYF

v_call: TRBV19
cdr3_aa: CASSTRVGSTGGGNQPQHF

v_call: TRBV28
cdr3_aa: CASSLSGASGATFFRWAQPQHF

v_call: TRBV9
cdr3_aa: CASSVGREEAGELFF

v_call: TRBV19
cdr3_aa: CASSTGFNQPQHF

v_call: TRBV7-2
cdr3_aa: CASSSRERPLHF

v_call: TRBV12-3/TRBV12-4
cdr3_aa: CASSALRANEQFF

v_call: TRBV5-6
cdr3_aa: CASSLARGQRGTEAFF

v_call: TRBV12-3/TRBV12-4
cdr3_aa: CASSFSADTEAFF

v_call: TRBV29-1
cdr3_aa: CSVEVRTGVSGNTIYF

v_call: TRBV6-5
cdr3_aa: CASSSTDRIEQFF

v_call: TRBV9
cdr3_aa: CASSYRGESYNEQFF

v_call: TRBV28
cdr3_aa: CASSLIKGSPLHF

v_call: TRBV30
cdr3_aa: CAWNLLQGRGDYGYTF

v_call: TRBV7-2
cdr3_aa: CASSAGTGKETQYF

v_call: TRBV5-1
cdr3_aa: CASSPALLAGGIETQYF

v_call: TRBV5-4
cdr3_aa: CASSFSREGNEQFF

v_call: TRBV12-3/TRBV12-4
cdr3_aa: CASSYGGSTIYF

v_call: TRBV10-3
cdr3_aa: CAISEPGTSGSYEQYF

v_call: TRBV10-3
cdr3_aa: CAIREGGTGGSPLHF

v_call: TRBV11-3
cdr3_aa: CASSPSGGYEQYF

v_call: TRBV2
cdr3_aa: CASSEEGGGNTGELFF

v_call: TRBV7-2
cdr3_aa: CASSPPLGERNEQFF

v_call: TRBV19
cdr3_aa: CASSIDNQNQPQHF

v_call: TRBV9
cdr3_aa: CASTQTGLGDGYTF

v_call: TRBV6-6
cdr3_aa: CASSPGTGRYPLNEQFF

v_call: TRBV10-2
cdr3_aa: CASSDYNEQYF

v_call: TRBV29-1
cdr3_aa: CSPRGSGAAEGREKLFF

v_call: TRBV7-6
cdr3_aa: CASSSAGMWTGELFF

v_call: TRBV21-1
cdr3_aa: CASLGLALNEQFF

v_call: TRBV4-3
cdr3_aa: CASSQDPGLAGTGELFF

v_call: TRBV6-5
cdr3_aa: CASSFNGPLVNTQYF

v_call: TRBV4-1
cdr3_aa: CASSQNRRGGADTQYF

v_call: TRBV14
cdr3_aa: CASSPLAGGPMETQYF

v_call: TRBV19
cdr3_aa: CASSMMAGTGGDGYTF

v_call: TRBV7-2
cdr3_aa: CASSLPGQETQYF